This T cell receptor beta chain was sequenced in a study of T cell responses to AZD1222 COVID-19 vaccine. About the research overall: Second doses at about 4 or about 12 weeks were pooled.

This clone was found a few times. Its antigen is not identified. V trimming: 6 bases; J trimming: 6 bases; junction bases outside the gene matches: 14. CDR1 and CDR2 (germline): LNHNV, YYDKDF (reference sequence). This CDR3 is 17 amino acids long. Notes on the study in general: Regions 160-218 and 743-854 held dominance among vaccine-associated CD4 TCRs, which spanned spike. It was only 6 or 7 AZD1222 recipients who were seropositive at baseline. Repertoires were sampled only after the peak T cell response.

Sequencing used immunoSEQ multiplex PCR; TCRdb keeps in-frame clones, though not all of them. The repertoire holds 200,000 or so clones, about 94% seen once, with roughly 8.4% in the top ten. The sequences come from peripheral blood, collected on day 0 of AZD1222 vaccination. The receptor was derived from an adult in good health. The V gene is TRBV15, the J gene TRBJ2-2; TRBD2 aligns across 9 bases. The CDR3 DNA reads TGTGCCACCAGTTTGGGGGAGCGGGAGGTCCTCCCCGGGGAGCTGTTTTTT. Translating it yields CATSLGEREVLPGELFF.